These 22 T cell receptor beta chains share one sample of origin, sequenced in a study of blood T cell repertoires in COVID-19. Repertoires were generated with immunoSEQ multiplex PCR, while TCRdb's copy carries only in-frame clones and drops some. The sample yields over 250,000 clones, approximately 91% seen once. Sequencing used peripheral blood. The origin of the receptors is a woman aged 25 to 39 with COVID-19, enrolled during active disease.

The chain couples TRBV6-5 to TRBJ1-2; D possibly corresponds to TRBD1 (6 bases). This CDR3 region has 13 residues. Germline V gene sequence: CDR1 MNHEY, CDR2 SVGAGI. The ends were cut back, 8 bases at V and 2 bases at J, with 12 bases in the middle. CDR3 in amino acids: CASQTGGNYGYTF. In DNA, the CDR3 is TGTGCCAGCCAGACAGGTGGAAACTATGGCTACACCTTC.

The chain uses TRBV7-8 and TRBJ1-1; no firm D call. CDR1 is SGHVS and CDR2 is FQNEAQ in the germline V gene. The CDR3 is 13 residues long. V lost 7 bases, J lost 6 bases, and 15 bases lay in between. CDR3 bases: TGTGCCAGCACCCCTCGGGGAGGGTCTGAAGCTTTCTTT. Amino acids: CASTPRGGSEAFF.

The chain carries TRBV7-6 and TRBJ1-2, with unresolved D. CDR3 size: 15 residues. The V end was cut by 4 bases, the J end by 2 bases, with 14 bases between. Germline loops: CDR1 SGHVS, CDR2 FNYEAQ. The CDR3 DNA is TGTGCCAGCAGCTCCTCTTTGGGCGGGAACTATGGCTACACCTTC. Translated, it gives CASSSSLGGNYGYTF.

This chain uses TRBV5-4 with TRBJ1-3; D not certain. Deletions cut 3 bases from V and 0 bases from J, with 7 bases between. The CDR3 sequence is 14 residues long. Germline loops: CDR1 SGHNT, CDR2 YYREEE (reference sequence). The DNA of the CDR3 is TGTGCCAGCAGCTCAGACTACTCTGGAAACACCATATATTTT. Translated, it gives CASSSDYSGNTIYF.

This clone came up once. One end of the junction varies from germline; a read error may be responsible. The V gene is TRBV11-2, the J gene TRBJ1-2; maybe TRBD1 (5 bases). Germline CDR1 is SGHAT and CDR2 is FQNNGV. This CDR3 comprises 13 residues. Here the CDR3 reads CASSIDQGIGYTF. Here the CDR3 DNA reads TGTGCCAGCAGCATAGACCAGGGAATCGGCTACACCTTC.

CDR3 in DNA: TGTGCCAGCAGCCTTGGACAGGGGAGCTCCTATAATTCACCCCTCCACTTT. Residues: CASSLGQGSSYNSPLHF. The chain recombines TRBV11-2 with TRBJ1-6; 9 nucleotides match TRBD1. Germline CDR1 reads SGHAT; CDR2 reads FQNNGV. V was pared by 5 bases and J by 0 bases, with 5 bases of the junction left unmatched. This CDR3 comprises 17 residues. Filled out from reference TRBV11-2 and TRBJ1-6, the complete variable domain reads EAGVAQSPRYKIIEKRQSVAFWCNPISGHATLYWYQQILGQGPKLLIQFQNNGVVDDSQLPKDRFSAERLKGVDSTLKIQPAKLEDSAVYLCASSLGQGSSYNSPLHFGNGTRLTVT.

This CDR3 reads CASSSGTGDYEQYF. DNA for the CDR3: TGCGCCAGCAGCTCCGGGACAGGGGACTACGAGCAGTACTTC. The chain employs TRBV10-1 and TRBJ2-7, with TRBD1 matching 10 bases. Germline assignment: CDR1 WNHNN and CDR2 SYGVQD (reference sequence). The ends lost 6 bases at V and 3 bases at J; junction bases unmatched: 5. This CDR3 has 14 residues.

V and J are TRBV19 and TRBJ2-3, with D perhaps matching TRBD1 (6 bases). From germline, CDR1 is LNHDA and CDR2 SQIVND (reference sequence). This CDR3 has 13 amino acids. The V end lost 10 bases, the J end lost 5 bases, and 16 bases lay between the germline ends. CDR3 residues: CATNPGVRDTQYF. CDR3 DNA: TGTGCCACAAACCCAGGGGTACGAGATACGCAGTATTTT.

This chain connects TRBV7-9 to TRBJ2-1; D unclear. This CDR3 has 14 amino acids. Germline V CDR1 and CDR2: SEHNR, FQNEAQ (reference sequence). V gave up 1 base and J gave up 0 bases, with 4 bases separating them. The CDR3 here is CASSLDFSYNEQFF. In DNA form, the CDR3 reads TGTGCCAGCAGCTTAGACTTCTCCTACAATGAGCAGTTCTTC.

The V gene is TRBV12-3 or TRBV12-4, the J gene TRBJ1-1, with D possibly being TRBD1 (5 bases). The CDR3 totals 13 residues. V lost 3 bases and J 1 base, leaving 6 bases between the germline ends. The CDR3 bases are TGTGCCAGCAGTTTTCAGGGGAACACTGAAGCTTTCTTT. This gives the protein CASSFQGNTEAFF.

CDR3 sequence (DNA): TGTGCCAGCAGCCAGGGGGCTTTCGACGAGCAGTACTTC. Translation: CASSQGAFDEQYF. The chain recombines TRBV12-3 or TRBV12-4 with TRBJ2-7; the match to TRBD1 covers 8 bases. Trimming removed 6 bases from V and 5 bases from J; junction bases left unmatched: 6. This CDR3 region has 13 residues.

This rearrangement joins TRBV29-1 to TRBJ2-1; 13 bases map to TRBD2. The CDR3 extends over 14 amino acids. Germline V gives CDR1 SQVTM, CDR2 ANQGSEA. With 8 bases clipped from V and 4 bases from J, the junction kept 5 bases outside the gene matches. CDR3 sequence reads: CSCPTSGRYNEQFF. The CDR3 coding sequence is TGCAGCTGTCCGACTAGCGGGAGGTACAATGAGCAGTTCTTC.

This chain joins TRBV24-1 and TRBJ2-3; 10 positions agree with TRBD2. This CDR3 contains 20 residues. After removal of 3 bases from V and 2 bases from J, the junction contained 16 bases not matched to a gene. Germline values: CDR1 KGHDR, CDR2 SFDVKD. The DNA of the CDR3 is TGTGCCACCAGTGATCCGGCGGAGGTAGGAACTAGCGGGAACACAGATACGCAGTATTTT. It is translated as CATSDPAEVGTSGNTDTQYF.

This chain's CDR3 is CASSQMAGPTGELFF. CDR3 DNA: TGTGCCAGCAGCCAAATGGCGGGGCCCACCGGGGAGCTGTTTTTT. The chain carries TRBV4-2 and TRBJ2-2; perhaps TRBD2 as D (6 bases). The CDR3 is made up of 15 amino acids. Germline lookup yields CDR1 LGHNA and CDR2 YNFKEQ. Trimming shortened V by 2 bases and J by 4 bases, and 11 bases separated the two germline ends.

The count of this clone is one. The V gene is TRBV28, the J gene TRBJ2-7; weak D call: TRBD1 (5 bases). Trimming cost V 1 base and J 2 bases, with 9 bases left between them. The CDR3 sequence is 14 residues long. Germline CDR1 is MDHEN and CDR2 is SYDVKM. The CDR3 here is CASSLSMTAYEQYF. CDR3 DNA sequence: TGTGCCAGCAGTTTATCTATGACAGCCTACGAGCAGTACTTC.

The chain combines TRBV11-2 with TRBJ1-4; D remains unclear. The germline V and J ends were trimmed by 0 bases and 7 bases, with 6 bases remaining between them. CDR1 and CDR2 (germline): SGHAT, FQNNGV. The CDR3 totals 13 residues. Here the CDR3 DNA reads TGTGCCAGCAGCTTAGACAGGTTTGAAAAACTGTTTTTT. Its translation: CASSLDRFEKLFF.

The rearrangement joins TRBV6-5 to TRBJ1-4; no firm D call. This CDR3 region has 15 residues. Germline lookup yields CDR1 MNHEY and CDR2 SVGAGI. Between the trimmed V and J ends, which lost 6 bases and 0 bases, there was a span of 11 bases. The DNA of the CDR3 is TGTGCCAGCAGGCGCGACACTTCAACTAATGAAAAACTGTTTTTT. It translates to CASRRDTSTNEKLFF.

The V gene is TRBV30, the J gene TRBJ1-2, with 7 positions matching TRBD1. With V trimmed by 0 bases and J by 10 bases, 8 bases remained unmatched. The CDR3 is 13 amino acids. Germline V gene sequence: CDR1 GTSNPN, CDR2 SVGIG (reference sequence). For the CDR3, the DNA is TGTGCCTGGAGTGTACAGGGGAACATGGCCTACACCTTC. Protein: CAWSVQGNMAYTF.

The gene calls are TRBV3-1 (or the pseudogene TRBV3-2) and TRBJ2-2, with TRBD2 matching 7 bases. With V trimmed by 0 bases and J by 2 bases, 3 bases remained unmatched. Germline values: CDR1 LGHDT, CDR2 YNNKEL (reference sequence). The CDR3 has 16 amino acids. The CDR3 reads CASSQEASGNTGELFF. Written as DNA, the CDR3 is TGTGCCAGCAGCCAAGAGGCTAGCGGAAACACCGGGGAGCTGTTTTTT.

The J gene is TRBJ1-1, the V gene TRBV11-2, with D tentatively TRBD1 (6 bases). Deletions cut 7 bases from V and 6 bases from J, with 30 bases between. CDR1 and CDR2 (germline): SGHAT, FQNNGV. This CDR3 region has 18 residues. CDR3 DNA sequence: TGTGCCAGCACCCGAGTTTCAGCTAGGTCCTGGGACATCCCTGAAGCTTTCTTT. This codes for CASTRVSARSWDIPEAFF.

This sequence joins TRBV7-2 and TRBJ1-5; maybe TRBD1 (5 bases). CDR1 and CDR2 from the germline V gene are SGHTA and FQGNSA. This CDR3 is 16 amino acids long. V lost 2 bases, J lost 0 bases, and 11 bases lay in between. The CDR3 sequence is CASSLTGGYSNQPQHF. The CDR3 DNA reads as TGTGCCAGCAGCTTAACCGGGGGTTATAGCAATCAGCCCCAGCATTTT.

V usage is TRBV7-9 and J usage is TRBJ1-1; possibly TRBD1 for D (6 bases). Germline CDR1 reads SEHNR; CDR2 reads FQNEAQ (reference sequence). The CDR3 sequence is 15 residues long. V dropped 1 base and J dropped 1 base, with 10 bases sitting between them. CDR3 bases: TGTGCCAGCAGCTTAGGAGGGACAAAGAACACTGAAGCTTTCTTT. This gives the protein CASSLGGTKNTEAFF.